This T cell receptor (beta chain) was observed in a study of T cell repertoires in cytomegalovirus infection. In the study overall: In public TCR beta signatures, there were indications of both CMV infection and matching HLA type. Notes on the study in general: Of the TCR beta families, the public ones yielded a cumulative frequency that identified carriers of CMV plus the relevant HLA.

This CDR3 spans 15 amino acids. Germline loops: CDR1 LNHDA, CDR2 SQIVND (reference sequence). Unmatched junction bases numbered 8, after V lost 7 bases and J lost 2 bases. TCRdb reanalysed the reads using MiXCR and keeps one entry per CDR3 protein. The table shows around 360,000 distinct CDR3 sequences, with about 32% occurring only once. With regard to this clonotype: Its antigen is not identified.

The sequence came from a human donor in good health (CMV status not recorded). Some clones in this sample may be carry-over from other donors' samples. The sequences come from cultured PBMCs, collected from culture after CMV antigen stimulation. The chain recombines TRBV19 with TRBJ2-3; TRBD1 aligns across 8 bases. The CDR3 region is CASNTRQGITDTQYF. For the CDR3, the DNA is TGTGCCAGTAACACAAGACAGGGGATCACAGATACGCAGTATTTT.